These 24 T cell receptor beta chains share one sample of origin, sequenced in a study of T cells in Graves' hyperthyroidism and ophthalmopathy. The TCR beta CDR3 regions underwent amplification using RNA transcripts as the source. HTBI primers were employed in a first-round RT-PCR of the TCR CDR3. TCRdb re-derived calls from the multiplex PCR reads in MiXCR, one entry per CDR3 protein. The sample records 490,000 or so distinct CDR3 sequences, roughly 22% being singletons. Sequenced: blood. Receptors originate from a woman in her 70s with Graves' ophthalmopathy.

The table lists this clonotype with a few counts. The V gene is TRBV28, the J gene TRBJ1-1; no clear D. V lost 6 bases and J 4 bases, leaving 15 bases between the germline ends. CDR3 length equals 14 residues. Germline values: CDR1 MDHEN, CDR2 SYDVKM. The CDR3 reads CASRVKLYGTEAFF. The CDR3 bases are TGTGCCAGCAGGGTGAAGCTTTACGGCACTGAAGCTTTCTTT.

V usage is TRBV4-1 and J usage is TRBJ2-3; D gene unclear. There are 15 residues in the CDR3. In germline, CDR1 is MGHRA, CDR2 YSYEKL. Trimming took 0 bases from V and 4 from J, leaving 11 bases between them. The DNA for the CDR3 is TGCGCCAGCAGCCAAGATCCCCGACGAGCAGATACGCAGTATTTT. Protein sequence: CASSQDPRRADTQYF.

The chain is built from TRBV5-1 and TRBJ1-4; TRBD1 might be the D (5 bases). The V and J ends lost 3 bases and 2 bases respectively, with 8 bases between them. From germline, CDR1 is SGHRS and CDR2 YFSETQ. The CDR3 length is 14 residues. This chain's CDR3 is CASSSGRTNEKLFF. The DNA of the CDR3 is TGCGCCAGCAGCTCGGGACGTACTAATGAAAAACTGTTTTTT.

At least ten counts were recorded for this clonotype. V and J are TRBV2 and TRBJ2-1; 11 bases match TRBD2. Per the germline V gene, CDR1 is SNHLY and CDR2 is FYNNEI. J gave up 9 bases and V 7 bases, and 5 bases lay outside the gene matches. The CDR3 totals 13 residues. The CDR3 spells CASTGLAGAEQFF. DNA for the CDR3: TGTGCCAGCACCGGACTAGCGGGCGCTGAGCAGTTCTTC.

This clonotype was counted between two and nine times. The chain couples TRBV7-9 to TRBJ1-1, with D possibly TRBD1 on 5 matching bases. The ends were cut back, 5 bases at V and 9 bases at J, with 13 bases in the middle. The CDR3 has 12 residues. Germline V gene sequence: CDR1 SEHNR, CDR2 FQNEAQ (reference sequence). The CDR3 bases are TGTGCCAGCAGCCTCCCCGGGACCCAAGCTTTCTTT. It codes for CASSLPGTQAFF.

The chain is built from TRBV30 and TRBJ1-1; D is ambiguous. The CDR3 extends over 13 amino acids. Germline V CDR1 and CDR2: GTSNPN, SVGIG (reference sequence). Deletions cut 0 bases from V and 8 bases from J, with 13 bases between. The DNA for the CDR3 is TGTGCCTGGAGTGTATCGGATAGGCAGGAAGCTTTCTTT. It translates to CAWSVSDRQEAFF.

Only a few counts were recorded for this clonotype. CDR3 in amino acids: CASSSGPSGTQYF. Written as DNA, the CDR3 is TGTGCCAGTAGCAGCGGACCAAGTGGGACCCAGTACTTC. The genes are TRBV19 and TRBJ2-5; D possibly corresponds to TRBD2 (5 bases). V dropped 6 bases and J dropped 7 bases, with 15 bases sitting between them. The V gene's germline CDR1 is LNHDA and CDR2 SQIVND (reference sequence). This CDR3 spans 13 amino acids.

This clonotype was counted only a few times. The rearrangement links TRBV20-1 to TRBJ2-3; D not certain. V was clipped by 3 bases and J by 3 bases, with 16 bases between them. Per germline, CDR1 DFQATT and CDR2 SNEGSKA (reference sequence). The CDR3 spans 15 residues. CDR3 protein: CSASGQWLVTDTQYF. In DNA form, the CDR3 reads TGCAGTGCTAGCGGTCAGTGGCTAGTTACAGATACGCAGTATTTT.

This clonotype was detected a few times. The junction differs from germline at one of its ends, possibly a read error. The chain combines TRBV11-2 with TRBJ1-1; a possible D gene is TRBD1 (6 bases). Germline CDR1 is SGHAT and CDR2 is FQNNGV. The CDR3 totals 14 residues. This chain's CDR3 is CASTLGWGRGGAFF. The CDR3 DNA is TGTGCCAGCACCTTAGGGTGGGGCAGGGGCGGAGCTTTCTTT. The full variable domain, completed using reference TRBV11-2 and TRBJ1-1, is EAGVAQSPRYKIIEKRQSVAFWCNPISGHATLYWYQQILGQGPKLLIQFQNNGVVDDSQLPKDRFSAERLKGVDSTLKIQPAKLEDSAVYLCASTLGWGRGGAFFGQGTRLTVV.

This clonotype showed up just a few times. This chain joins TRBV19 and TRBJ1-6; D is perhaps TRBD1 (5 bases). The CDR3 loop spans 15 amino acids. The V gene lost 5 bases and the J gene lost 8 bases, with 16 bases spanning the gap. Germline CDR1 reads LNHDA; CDR2 reads SQIVND (reference sequence). The CDR3 sequence: CASSPRQWRDSPLHF. The CDR3 DNA is TGTGCCAGTAGTCCACGACAGTGGCGGGATTCACCCCTCCACTTT.

This chain connects TRBV3-1 to TRBJ2-3; 11 nucleotides match TRBD2. The J segment lost 0 bases and the V segment lost 3 bases, leaving 2 bases of the junction unmatched. Germline CDR1 LGHDT, CDR2 YNNKEL (reference sequence). There are 16 residues in the CDR3. The CDR3 here is CASSQRTSGSTDTQYF. CDR3 DNA sequence: TGTGCCAGCAGCCAGCGGACTAGCGGGAGCACAGATACGCAGTATTTT.

This clonotype came up many times. The chain combines TRBV6-1 with TRBJ2-5, with 10 bases lining up with TRBD2. V was clipped by 0 bases and J by 5 bases; unmatched bases: 15. The germline V gene has CDR1 MNHNS and CDR2 SASEGT. The CDR3 loop spans 19 amino acids. This CDR3 is CASSEARGLAGASRETQYF. The DNA of the CDR3 is TGTGCCAGCAGTGAAGCGCGAGGGCTAGCGGGAGCCTCAAGGGAGACCCAGTACTTC.

This chain uses TRBV12-3 or TRBV12-4 with TRBJ2-2, with D perhaps matching TRBD1 (6 bases). The CDR3 runs to 16 residues. Trimming cost V 1 base and J 5 bases, with 14 bases left between them. The CDR3 region is CASSLDRAGLTGELFF. The CDR3 nucleotides read TGTGCCAGCAGTTTAGACAGGGCAGGGCTTACCGGGGAGCTGTTTTTT.

A word on this clonotype: This may be a read error: a much more frequent sequence differs by one nucleotide. This sequence joins TRBV10-3 and TRBJ1-1; the D is unclear. The germline CDR1 and CDR2 sequences are ENHRY and SYGVKD. There are 14 residues in the CDR3. CDR3 in DNA: TGTACCATCAGTGTTGGCCCAAGGGACACTGAAGCTTTCTTT. Its protein product is CTISVGPRDTEAFF.

This clonotype was seen a single time. The genes are TRBV4-3 and TRBJ1-6; D possibly corresponds to TRBD1 (5 bases). CDR3 size: 15 residues. The V and J ends lost 1 base and 9 bases respectively, with 13 bases between them. CDR1 is LGHNA, CDR2 YSLEER, per germline. In nucleotides, the CDR3 is TGCGCCAGCAGCCAAGTTCAGGGCGGGGTTTCACCCCTCCACTTT. It specifies CASSQVQGGVSPLHF.

The chain combines TRBV7-9 with TRBJ1-1; D ambiguous. From germline, CDR1 is SEHNR and CDR2 FQNEAQ (reference sequence). The germline V and J ends were trimmed by 1 base and 0 bases, with 9 bases remaining between them. CDR3 length: 15 amino acids. CDR3 sequence: CASSLVSGMNTEAFF. CDR3 DNA sequence: TGTGCCAGCAGCTTAGTATCGGGGATGAACACTGAAGCTTTCTTT.

This clonotype was counted between two and nine times. The chain couples TRBV4-2 to TRBJ2-7; D unresolved. V shed 4 bases and J shed 6 bases, with 7 bases lying between them. Germline V CDR1 and CDR2: LGHNA, YNFKEQ. The CDR3 extends over 11 amino acids. The CDR3: CASSLRSEQYF. The CDR3 DNA sequence: TGTGCCAGCAGCCTTAGGTCCGAGCAGTACTTC.

This clonotype occurred many times. The gene calls are TRBV2 and TRBJ2-7; 8 positions match TRBD1. This CDR3 spans 15 amino acids. V lost 6 bases to trimming and J lost 6 bases; unmatched junction nucleotides: 13. The germline V gene encodes CDR1 SNHLY and CDR2 FYNNEI. The CDR3 reads CASRDRVRLMPEQYF. CDR3 bases: TGTGCCAGCAGGGACAGGGTACGTCTTATGCCCGAGCAGTACTTC. The full variable domain, with the rest looked up from reference TRBV2 and TRBJ2-7, is EPEVTQTPSHQVTQMGQEVILRCVPISNHLYFYWYRQILGQKVEFLVSFYNNEISEKSEIFDDQFSVERPDGSNFTLKIRSTKLEDSAMYFCASRDRVRLMPEQYFGPGTRLTVT.

The chain recombines TRBV28 with TRBJ1-3; tentatively, D is TRBD1 (5 bases). The germline V and J ends were trimmed by 3 bases and 4 bases, with 13 bases remaining between them. The CDR3 is 15 residues long. Germline lookup yields CDR1 MDHEN and CDR2 SYDVKM. The CDR3 DNA reads TGTGCCAGCAGTTTTTGGTGGGCAGGGGGAAACACCATATATTTT. Amino acids: CASSFWWAGGNTIYF.

This clonotype was observed a few times. The chain uses TRBV7-3 and TRBJ1-1; D unresolved. The CDR3 covers 14 residues. The V gene's germline CDR1 is SGHTA and CDR2 FQGTGA. The V end was cut by 1 base, the J end by 11 bases, with 17 bases between. The CDR3 loop reads CASSLNGLGGKAFF. The DNA of the CDR3 is TGTGCCAGCAGCTTAAACGGGCTGGGAGGGAAGGCTTTCTTT.

The chain uses TRBV10-1 and TRBJ2-1; D might be TRBD1 or TRBD2, each matching 5 bases. Between the trimmed V and J ends, which lost 3 bases and 13 bases, there was a span of 25 bases. The CDR3 is 16 residues long. Germline V CDR1 and CDR2: WNHNN, SYGVQD (reference sequence). CDR3 residues: CASSDGNPGRIIEQFF. The CDR3 nucleotides read TGCGCCAGCAGTGACGGCAATCCGGGACGGATAATAGAACAGTTCTTC.

This clonotype has a handful of counts. The chain joins TRBV12-3 or TRBV12-4 to TRBJ2-5; 7 positions agree with TRBD2. The V gene end was trimmed by 5 bases and the J gene end by 1 base; junction bases not matched to a gene: 4. CDR3 size: 14 residues. DNA of the CDR3: TGTGCCAGCAGTCGACTAGCCTTCCAAGAGACCCAGTACTTC. This encodes CASSRLAFQETQYF.

The chain couples TRBV6-1 to TRBJ1-1; D is ambiguous. V lost 4 bases and J 1 base, leaving 7 bases between the germline ends. The germline V gene encodes CDR1 MNHNS and CDR2 SASEGT. The CDR3 has 13 amino acids. The CDR3, as DNA: TGTGCCAGCAGTGCATTGAAGAACACTGAAGCTTTCTTT. Its translation: CASSALKNTEAFF.

Comments on this clonotype: This may come from a read error, since a much larger clone is one base off. The genes are TRBV27 and TRBJ2-1; 8 positions match TRBD2. The CDR3 is made up of 15 amino acids. The germline gives CDR1 MNHEY, CDR2 SMNVEV (reference sequence). DNA for the CDR3: TGTGCCGGCAGTTCGAGCGGGAGAGGGTACAATGAGCAGTTCTTC. Translated, it gives CAGSSSGRGYNEQFF.